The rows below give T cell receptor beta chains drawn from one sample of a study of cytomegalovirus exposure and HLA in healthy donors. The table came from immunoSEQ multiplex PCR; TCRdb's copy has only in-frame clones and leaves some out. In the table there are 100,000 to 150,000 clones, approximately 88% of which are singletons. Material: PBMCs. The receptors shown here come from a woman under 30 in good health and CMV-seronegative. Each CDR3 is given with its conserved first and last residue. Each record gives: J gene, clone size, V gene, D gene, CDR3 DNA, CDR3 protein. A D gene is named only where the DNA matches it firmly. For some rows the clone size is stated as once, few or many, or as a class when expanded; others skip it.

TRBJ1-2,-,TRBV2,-,TGTGCCAGCATCAAAGCAGCGACGCTCTCTGAAAACTATGGCTACACCTTC,CASIKAATLSENYGYTF
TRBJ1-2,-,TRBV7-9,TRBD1,TGTGCCAGCAGCACACGGACAGGGGATTACTATGGCTACACCTTC,CASSTRTGDYYGYTF
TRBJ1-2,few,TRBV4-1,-,TGCGCCAGCAGCCAAGTGGGGAGAGAAAAAGGCTATGGCTACACCTTC,CASSQVGREKGYGYTF
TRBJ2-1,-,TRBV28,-,TGTGCCAGCAGTTTACTGGGGGGCTACAATGAGCAGTTCTTC,CASSLLGGYNEQFF
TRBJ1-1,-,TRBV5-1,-,TGCGCCAGCAGCGTACGGGACGGGGGGACGAACACTGAAGCTTTCTTT,CASSVRDGGTNTEAFF
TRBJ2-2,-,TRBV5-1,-,TGCGCCAGCAGCTTGTTTAGTTTCACCGGGGAGCTGTTTTTT,CASSLFSFTGELFF
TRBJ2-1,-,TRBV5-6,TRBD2,TGTGCCAGCAGCTCTTTAGCGGGAGTAGGGAATGAGCAGTTCTTC,CASSSLAGVGNEQFF
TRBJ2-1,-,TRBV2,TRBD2,TGTGCCAGCAGATCCGGGACTAGCGGGGTCAATGAGCAGTTCTTC,CASRSGTSGVNEQFF
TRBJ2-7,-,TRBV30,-,TGTGCCTGGACCCAGGGAACTACCTACGAGCAGTACTTC,CAWTQGTTYEQYF
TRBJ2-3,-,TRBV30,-,TGTGCCTGGGCCTTGGGGGGAACTGACACAGATACGCAGTATTTT,CAWALGGTDTDTQYF
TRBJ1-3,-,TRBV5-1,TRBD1,TGCGCCAGCAGCTTGAAACCCGGGACAGGTCAATCCGGAAACACCATATATTTT,CASSLKPGTGQSGNTIYF
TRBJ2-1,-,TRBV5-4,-,TGTGCCAGCAGCGGAGGGCCAACATACAATGAGCAGTTCTTC,CASSGGPTYNEQFF
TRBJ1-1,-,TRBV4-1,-,TGCGCCAGCAGGCAGACCGGGACAAACAGTGAAGCTTTCTTT,CASRQTGTNSEAFF
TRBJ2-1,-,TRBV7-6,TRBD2,TGTGCCAGCAGCTTAGGTGCTAGCGGGAAGTTTAGAGATGAGCAGTTCTTC,CASSLGASGKFRDEQFF
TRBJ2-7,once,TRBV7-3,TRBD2,TGTGCCAGCAGCTCGGGAGGGGGACTCCCCTACGAGCAGTACTTC,CASSSGGGLPYEQYF
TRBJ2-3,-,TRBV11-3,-,TGTGCCAGCAGCACAAGGAGGAGTCAAACAGATACGCAGTATTTT,CASSTRRSQTDTQYF
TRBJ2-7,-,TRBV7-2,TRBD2,TGTGCCAGCAGTCTCAGCGGGAGCTACGAGCAGTACTTC,CASSLSGSYEQYF
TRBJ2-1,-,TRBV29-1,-,TGCAGCGTCGTTGTACGGGGCAATGAGCAGTTCTTC,CSVVVRGNEQFF
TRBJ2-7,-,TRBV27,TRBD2,TGTGCCAGCACCCTCAGCGGCGGGAGCTCCTACGAGCAGTACTTC,CASTLSGGSSYEQYF
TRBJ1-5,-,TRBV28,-,TGTGCCAGCAGTGAGCGGAATCAGCCCCAGCATTTT,CASSERNQPQHF
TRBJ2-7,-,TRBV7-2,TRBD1,TGTGCCAGCAGGCAGGGACAGGGACCCTCCTACGAGCAGTACTTC,CASRQGQGPSYEQYF
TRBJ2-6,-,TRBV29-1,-,TGCAGCGTTGAGGGATGGGGGCCCAGCTCTGGGGCCAACGTCCTGACTTTC,CSVEGWGPSSGANVLTF
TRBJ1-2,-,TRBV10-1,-,TGCGCCAGCAGTGACAGCGGTGGAGATGGCTACACCTTC,CASSDSGGDGYTF
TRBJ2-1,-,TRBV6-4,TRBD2,TGTGCCAGCATTCCAACGGGCGGGAGGGCCGGGGCTGAGCAGTTCTTC,CASIPTGGRAGAEQFF
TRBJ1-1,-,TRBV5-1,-,TGCGCCAGCAGCTTGTCTTCTGGGGGCTACCGAACTGAAGCTTTCTTT,CASSLSSGGYRTEAFF
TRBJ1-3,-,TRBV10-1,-,TGCGCCAGCAGTGAGTCAACAGGAGCTGGAAACACCATATATTTT,CASSESTGAGNTIYF
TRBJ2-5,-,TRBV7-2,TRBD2,TGTGCCAGCAGCTTAGCAGGCGGACTAGCGGGAACTCAAGAGACCCAGTACTTC,CASSLAGGLAGTQETQYF
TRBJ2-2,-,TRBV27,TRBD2,TGTGCCAGCAGTCTATGTTCTCGGGAGGTAAGCACCGGGGAGCTGTTTTTT,CASSLCSREVSTGELFF
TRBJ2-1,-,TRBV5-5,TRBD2,TGTGCCACTGCGCTAGCGGGAGGTCAGAGTGAGCAGTTCTTC,CATALAGGQSEQFF
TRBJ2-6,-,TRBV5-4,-,TGTGCCAGCAGCCCGCCGGGCCGGGGGAACTCTGGGGCCAACGTCCTGACTTTC,CASSPPGRGNSGANVLTF
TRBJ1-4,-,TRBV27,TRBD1,TGTGCCAGCAGTCGCCGGACAGGGGCGGCAAAGAGAACTAATGAAAAACTGTTTTTT,CASSRRTGAAKRTNEKLFF
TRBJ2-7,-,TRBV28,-,TGTGCCAGCAGTTTAGAGAGCGGGTACGAGCAGTACTTC,CASSLESGYEQYF
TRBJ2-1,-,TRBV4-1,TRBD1,TGCGCCAGCAGCCGGACAGGAAAATACAATGAGCAGTTCTTC,CASSRTGKYNEQFF
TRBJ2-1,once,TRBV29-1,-,TGCAGCGTTGCGGCGGGGAGCTCCTACAATGAGCAGTTCTTC,CSVAAGSSYNEQFF
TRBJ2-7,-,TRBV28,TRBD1,TGTGCCAGCAGTTTATTAGGGGGACAGGACGAGCAGTACTTC,CASSLLGGQDEQYF
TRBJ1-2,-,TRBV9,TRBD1,TGTGCCAGCAGCTTGGGGACAGGGGAGATTGGCTACACCTTC,CASSLGTGEIGYTF
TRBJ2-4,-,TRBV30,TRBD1,TGTGCCTGGAGTGGCCCCACCACAGGGGTGGGAAACATTCAGTACTTC,CAWSGPTTGVGNIQYF
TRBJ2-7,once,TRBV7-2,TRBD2,TGTGCCAGCAGCCCCGGGGAGGGGTACGAGCAGTACTTC,CASSPGEGYEQYF
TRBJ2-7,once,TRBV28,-,TGTGCCAGCAGTTCATACAGGGGAGGCTACGAGCAGTACTTC,CASSSYRGGYEQYF
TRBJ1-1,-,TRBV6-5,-,TGTGCCAGCAGCCCCTACCTAAACACTGAAGCTTTCTTT,CASSPYLNTEAFF
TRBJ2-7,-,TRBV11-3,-,TGTGCCAGCAGCCTCTGGCGGGAGCAGTACTTC,CASSLWREQYF
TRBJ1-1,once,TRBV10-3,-,TGTGCCATCAGACTCAACAGGGACCTGAACACTGAAGCTTTCTTT,CAIRLNRDLNTEAFF
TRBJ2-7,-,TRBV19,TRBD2,TGTGCCAGTAGTTCTAGCGGGAGAGAGCAGTACTTC,CASSSSGREQYF
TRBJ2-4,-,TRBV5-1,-,TGCGCCAGCAGTTTAAGGGAGAGGGCCCGAAACATTCAGTACTTC,CASSLRERARNIQYF
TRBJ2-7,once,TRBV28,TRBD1,TGTGCCAGCAGGGGGACAGGGGTACCCTACGAGCAGTACTTC,CASRGTGVPYEQYF
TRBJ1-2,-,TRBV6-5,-,TGTGCCAGCGGAACTTGGACAGTGGTAGGCTACACCTTC,CASGTWTVVGYTF
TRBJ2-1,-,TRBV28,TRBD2,TGTGCCAGCAGTTTTCTAGCGGGTGCGGGTAATGAGCAGTTCTTC,CASSFLAGAGNEQFF
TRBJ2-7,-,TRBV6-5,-,TGTGCCTCCTTTGGGAGTTCCTACGAGCAGTACTTC,CASFGSSYEQYF
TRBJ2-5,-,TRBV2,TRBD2,TGTGCCAGCAGTGAATGGCTAGCGGGGCCCCAGTACTTC,CASSEWLAGPQYF
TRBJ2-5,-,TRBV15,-,TGTGCCACCAGCAGAGTGGAGTGGGTCAAAGAGACCCAGTACTTC,CATSRVEWVKETQYF
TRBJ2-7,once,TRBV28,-,TGTGCCAGCAGTTTGGTCGGTTACGAGCAGTACTTC,CASSLVGYEQYF
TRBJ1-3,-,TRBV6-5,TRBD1,TGTGCCAGCAGTTTAGGGACAGGAGCTTCTGGAAACACCATATATTTT,CASSLGTGASGNTIYF
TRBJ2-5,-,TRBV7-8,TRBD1,TGTGCCAGCAGCTCGACAGGGGTTGGGGAGACCCAGTACTTC,CASSSTGVGETQYF
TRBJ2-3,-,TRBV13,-,TGTGCCAGCAGCTTACCGGGACTCAGCAAGGCAGATACGCAGTATTTT,CASSLPGLSKADTQYF
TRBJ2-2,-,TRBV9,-,TGTGCCAGCAGCGTAGGGGGCGCGAGGACCGGGGAGCTGTTTTTT,CASSVGGARTGELFF
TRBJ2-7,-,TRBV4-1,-,TGCGCCAGCAGCCAAAGGACGGGGGATCGCTACGAGCAGTACTTC,CASSQRTGDRYEQYF
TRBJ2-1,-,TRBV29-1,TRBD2,TGCAGCGGGACCAGCCCGGGACTAGCGGGAGTCAGCTCCTACAATGAGCAGTTCTTC,CSGTSPGLAGVSSYNEQFF